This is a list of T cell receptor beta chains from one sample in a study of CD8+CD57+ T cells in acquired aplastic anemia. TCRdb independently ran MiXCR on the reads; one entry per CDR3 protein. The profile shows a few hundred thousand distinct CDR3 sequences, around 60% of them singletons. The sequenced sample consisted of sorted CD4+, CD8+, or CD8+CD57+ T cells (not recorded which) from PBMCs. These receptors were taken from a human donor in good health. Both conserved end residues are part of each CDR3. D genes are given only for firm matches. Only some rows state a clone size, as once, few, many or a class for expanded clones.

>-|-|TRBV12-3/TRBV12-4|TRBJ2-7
TGTGCCAGCAGCAAGGGACACACCCCCTACGAGCAGTACTTC
CASSKGHTPYEQYF
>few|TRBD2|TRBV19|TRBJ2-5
TGTGCCAGTAGACTAGCGGGTGAGACCCAGTACTTC
CASRLAGETQYF
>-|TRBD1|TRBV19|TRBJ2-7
TGTGCCAGTAGTATTTCGAGACAGGGGGCCTACGAGCAGTACTTC
CASSISRQGAYEQYF
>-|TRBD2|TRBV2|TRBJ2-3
TGTGCCAGCACCCTAATGGCTAGCGGTGGTTTAGATACGCAGTATTTT
CASTLMASGGLDTQYF
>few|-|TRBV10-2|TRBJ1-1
TGCGCCAGCAAGGTTGGGAGAAACACTGAAGCTTTCTTT
CASKVGRNTEAFF
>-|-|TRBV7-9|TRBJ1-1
TGTGCCAGCAGCTTATGGGGAAAGGGAGACATGAACACTGAAGCTTTCTTT
CASSLWGKGDMNTEAFF
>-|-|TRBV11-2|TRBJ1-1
TGTGCCAGCAGCGCCGGACAGTTCATCGACACTGAAGCTTTCTTT
CASSAGQFIDTEAFF
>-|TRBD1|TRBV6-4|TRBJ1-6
TGTGCCAGCAGTGACTCCGCAGGGGGTGCTTCACCCCTCCACTTT
CASSDSAGGASPLHF
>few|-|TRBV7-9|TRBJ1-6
TGCGCCAGCAGCCGACGGTCACCCCTCCACTTT
CASSRRSPLHF
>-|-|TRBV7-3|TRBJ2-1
TGTGCCAGCAGCTTAACGGCGACTTACAAGGAGCAGTTCTTC
CASSLTATYKEQFF
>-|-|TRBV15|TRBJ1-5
TGTGCCACCAGCAGGAGCAGGGGTAGCAATCAGCCCCAGCATTTT
CATSRSRGSNQPQHF
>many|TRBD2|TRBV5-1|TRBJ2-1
TGCGCCAGCAGCACTACTAGCGATAATGAGCAGTTCTTC
CASSTTSDNEQFF
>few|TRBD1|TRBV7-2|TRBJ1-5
TGTGCCAGCAGCTTGACAGGGAACAATCAGCCCCAGCATTTT
CASSLTGNNQPQHF
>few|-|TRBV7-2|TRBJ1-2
TGTGCCAGCGATGTAAGGGGGGGCTATGGCTACACCTTC
CASDVRGGYGYTF
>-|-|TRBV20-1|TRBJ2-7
TGCAGTGCTGAGGGGCTAGCCGCGTACGAGCAGTACTTC
CSAEGLAAYEQYF
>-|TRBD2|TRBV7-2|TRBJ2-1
TGTGCCAGCAGCTTAGTCGCGAGGACTAGCGGGAGTGTTTATGAGCAGTTCTTC
CASSLVARTSGSVYEQFF
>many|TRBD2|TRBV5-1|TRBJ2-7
TGCGCCAGCAGCTTTGGGGGGGCCTACGAGCAGTACTTC
CASSFGGAYEQYF
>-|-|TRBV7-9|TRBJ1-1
TGTGCCAGCAGTTTGACTGTACCTGAAGCTTTCTTT
CASSLTVPEAFF
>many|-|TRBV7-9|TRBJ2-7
TGTGCCAGCAGCGGACCCGGGATGACCTACGAGCAGTACTTC
CASSGPGMTYEQYF
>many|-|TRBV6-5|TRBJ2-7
TGTGCCAGCAGTTACTCGGAAAACTACGAGCAGTACTTC
CASSYSENYEQYF
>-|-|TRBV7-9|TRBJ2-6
TGTGCCAGCAGCCGACTCACTAGCTCTGGGGCCAACGTCCTGACTTTC
CASSRLTSSGANVLTF
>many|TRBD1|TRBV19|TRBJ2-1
TGTGCCAGCAGACAGGGATTCTACAATGAGCAGTTCTTC
CASRQGFYNEQFF
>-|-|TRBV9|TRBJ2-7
TGTGCCAGCAGCCAAACATGGGAGCAGTACTTC
CASSQTWEQYF
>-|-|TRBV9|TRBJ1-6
TGTGCCAGCAGCGCACAAGAATCCTCACCCCTCCACTTT
CASSAQESSPLHF
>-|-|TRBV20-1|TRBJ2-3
TGCAGTGCCCCAGGGGGGCGCAGACTTGATACGCAGTATTTT
CSAPGGRRLDTQYF
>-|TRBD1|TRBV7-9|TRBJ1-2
TGTGCCAGCAGCTTAGGGGACAGAAAAAGCTATGGCTACACCTTC
CASSLGDRKSYGYTF
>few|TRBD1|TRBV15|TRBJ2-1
TGTGCCACCAGCTCCGGACAGGGCAGGATCAATGAGCAGTTCTTC
CATSSGQGRINEQFF
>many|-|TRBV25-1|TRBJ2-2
TGTGCCAGCAGTGAATTGACCTACCCCGGGGAGCTGTTTTTT
CASSELTYPGELFF
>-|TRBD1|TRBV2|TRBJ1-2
TGTGCCACCGACAGGGCGGGTGGCTACACCTTC
CATDRAGGYTF
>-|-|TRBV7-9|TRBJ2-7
TGTGCCAGCAGCTTCTCCGCGGCGCAGTACTTC
CASSFSAAQYF
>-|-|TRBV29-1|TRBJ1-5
TGCAGCGTTGAAATCTCAGGGAGCAATCAGCCCCAGCATTTT
CSVEISGSNQPQHF
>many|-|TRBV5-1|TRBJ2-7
TGCGCCAGCAGCTTTGAGGGCACGGGATTATCCTACGAGCAGTACTTC
CASSFEGTGLSYEQYF
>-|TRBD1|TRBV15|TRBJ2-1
TGTGCCACCAGCAGAACGACAGGGGGGTCCTACGATGAGCAGTTCTTC
CATSRTTGGSYDEQFF
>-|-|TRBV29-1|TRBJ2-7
TGCAGCGTTGAAGAAAGGGACGGAGCCTACGAGCAGTACTTC
CSVEERDGAYEQYF
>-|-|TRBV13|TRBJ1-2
TGTGCCAGCAGCATAGGGGTCTATGGCTACACCTTC
CASSIGVYGYTF
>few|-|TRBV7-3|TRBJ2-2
TGTGCCAGCAGCTTAAGGCCCCGACTGACGAACACCGGGGAGCTGTTTTTT
CASSLRPRLTNTGELFF
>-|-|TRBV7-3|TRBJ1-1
TGTGCCAGCAGCCTTTACCAAAACACTGAAGCTTTCTTT
CASSLYQNTEAFF
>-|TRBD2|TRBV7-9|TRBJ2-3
TGTGCCAGTAGCTTACTAGCGGCGCGCACAGATACGCAGTATTTT
CASSLLAARTDTQYF
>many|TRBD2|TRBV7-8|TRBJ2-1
TGTGCCAGCGACTGGACTAGCGGGGACAATGAGCAGTTCTTC
CASDWTSGDNEQFF
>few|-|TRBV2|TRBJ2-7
TGTGCCAGCAGTTACGTACTAAGCGTAGTGGGTGGCGAGCAGTACTTC
CASSYVLSVVGGEQYF
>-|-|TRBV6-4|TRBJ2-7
TGTGCCAGCAGGGAGTCTCCATACGAGCAGTACTTC
CASRESPYEQYF
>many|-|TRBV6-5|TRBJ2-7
TGTGCCAGCAGTTACGGGGCAGGGGTTTTAGGTTCCTACGAGCAGTACTTC
CASSYGAGVLGSYEQYF
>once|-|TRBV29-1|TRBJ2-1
TGCAGCGTTGAAGGGGAGCAAGTAGGGCAGTTCTTC
CSVEGEQVGQFF
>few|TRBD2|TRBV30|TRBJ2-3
TGTGCCTGGAGTGGGGCTAGCGGGATTGTGACAGATACGCAGTATTTT
CAWSGASGIVTDTQYF
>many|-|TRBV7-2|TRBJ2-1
TGTGCCAGCAGCCGAACAGGGAATGGTGAGCAGTTCTTC
CASSRTGNGEQFF
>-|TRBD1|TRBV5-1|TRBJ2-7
TGCGCCAGCAGCTTATGGACAGGCGACTACGAGCAGTACTTC
CASSLWTGDYEQYF
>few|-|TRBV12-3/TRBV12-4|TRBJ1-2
TGTGCCAGCAGTGACGCGGGACGAGGAGGCTACACCTTC
CASSDAGRGGYTF
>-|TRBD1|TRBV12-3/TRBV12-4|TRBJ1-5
TGTGCCAGCAGTTCACGCCGAGGACAGGGCAATCAGCCCCAGCATTTT
CASSSRRGQGNQPQHF
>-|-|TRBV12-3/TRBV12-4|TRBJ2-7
TGTGCCAGCAGTTCAGCGATAACCTCCTACGAGCAGTACTTC
CASSSAITSYEQYF
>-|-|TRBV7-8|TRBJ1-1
TGTGCCAGCAGCTTCTCAGGTGCTGAAGCTTTCTTT
CASSFSGAEAFF
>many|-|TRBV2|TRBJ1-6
TGTGCCAGCAGTGGGAGGGAGGTCTATAATTCACCCCTCCACTTT
CASSGREVYNSPLHF
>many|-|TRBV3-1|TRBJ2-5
TGTGCCAGCAGCCAAGTCGGAGAAAGGGAGACCCAGTACTTC
CASSQVGERETQYF
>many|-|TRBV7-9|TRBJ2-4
TGTGCCAGCAGCCTAAGGGGAACTTTAGCCAAAAACATTCAGTACTTC
CASSLRGTLAKNIQYF
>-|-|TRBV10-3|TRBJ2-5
TGTGCCATCAGTGGCACAAACCAAGAGACCCAGTACTTC
CAISGTNQETQYF
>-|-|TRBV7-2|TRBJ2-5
TGTGCCAGCAGCTTAGTTGGGAGGCAGACCCAGTACTTC
CASSLVGRQTQYF
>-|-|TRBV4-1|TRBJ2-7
TGCGCCAGCAGCCAAGATTGGGCTGTTTACTACGAGCAGTACTTC
CASSQDWAVYYEQYF
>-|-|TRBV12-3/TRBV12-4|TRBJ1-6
TGTGCCAGCAGTTACACAGAAAATTCACCCCTCCACTTT
CASSYTENSPLHF